The sequence of this T cell receptor beta chain was determined in a study of Ad26.COV2.S vaccination and SARS-CoV-2 variants. Libraries were prepared by immunoSEQ multiplex PCR; TCRdb keeps only in-frame clonotypes and omits some of them. The table includes 200,000 to 250,000 clones, around 89% detected once. This clone showed up just once. The CDR3 spans 12 residues. Germline V gene lookup returns CDR1 LNHDA and CDR2 SQIVND (reference sequence). Unmatched junction bases numbered 7, after V lost 9 bases and J lost 6 bases. Described treatment: some 20 received Ad26.COV2.S at low or high dose, single or two shots; five or six received placebo; per-sample allocation not given. Samples analyzed were those drawn on day 63 after the first vaccine or placebo injection.

This chain uses TRBV19 with TRBJ2-7; 8 bases are shared with TRBD2. Material: peripheral blood, obtained in a trial of Ad26.COV2.S vaccine versus placebo. The clonotype originates from a person aged 18 to 59 who received the Ad26.COV2.S COVID-19 vaccine or a placebo. CDR3 sequence (DNA): TGTGCCAGCGTCGCGGGGGGAGGCGAGCAGTACTTC. This encodes CASVAGGGEQYF.